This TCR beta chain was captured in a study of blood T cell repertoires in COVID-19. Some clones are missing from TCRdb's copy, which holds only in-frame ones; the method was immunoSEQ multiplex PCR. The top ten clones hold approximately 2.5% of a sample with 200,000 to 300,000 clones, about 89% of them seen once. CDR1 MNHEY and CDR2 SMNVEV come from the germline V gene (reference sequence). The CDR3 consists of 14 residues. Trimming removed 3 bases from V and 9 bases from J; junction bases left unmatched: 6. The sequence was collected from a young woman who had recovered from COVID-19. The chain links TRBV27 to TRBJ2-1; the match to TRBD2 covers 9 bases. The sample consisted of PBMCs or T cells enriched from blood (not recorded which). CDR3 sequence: CASSLSAGGSEQFF. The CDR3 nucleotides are TGTGCCAGCAGTTTGTCAGCGGGGGGTAGTGAGCAGTTCTTC.